This entry describes one TCR beta chain. There are 15 residues in the CDR3. V dropped 4 bases and J dropped 4; count of bases not matched to a gene: 10. Germline CDR1 GTSNPN, CDR2 SVGIG (reference sequence). The sample is drawn from a study of blood T cell repertoires in COVID-19. For the study at large: PBMCs, B-cell-depleted T cells, or T cells were the source of the cDNA or gDNA that made up the material.

Original processing methods: For nucleated cells, counts were estimated from reference gene primer amplification. Measured with immunoSEQ multiplex PCR; TCRdb has only the in-frame clones, and not every one. The V and J calls and clone size come from that table; D and trimming were worked out from the DNA. The table includes about 190,000 clones, around 87% detected once. The V and J genes are TRBV30 and TRBJ1-2, with TRBD1 identical over 9 bases. This TCR came from a man aged 50-59 years with acute or convalescent COVID-19. The source material was peripheral blood. CDR3: CAWIRRDRVFYGYTF. As DNA, the CDR3 is TGTGCCTGGATCCGCCGGGACAGGGTTTTCTATGGCTACACCTTC.